This TCR beta chain is from a study of human T cells and chemical hapten exposure. Study as a whole: Patch tests of 0.01% DPC on the upper back were read at 6 days. Study outcomes and limitations: Expanded TCR sets contained significantly more large CDR3 similarity clusters than controls.

In germline, CDR1 is SQVTM, CDR2 ANQGSEA. V dropped 0 bases and J dropped 5 bases, with 14 bases sitting between them. CDR3 length: 15 amino acids. Points on this clonotype: Antigen: not known.

Time point reported: patch test 1, 2 weeks after DPC sensitization. The treatment denotes: therapeutic diphenylcyclopropenone sensitization with weekly scalp DPC. Unfractionated whole blood was the source of the extracted total RNA. Separate cDNA molecules received unique molecular identifiers, which the library attached to them. TCRdb itself ran the RACE reads through MiXCR, one entry per CDR3 protein. Of approximately 52,000 distinct CDR3 sequences listed, 11% were seen once; the top ten hold 1.8%. The source is a woman in her forties with alopecia areata. Some clones in this sample may be carry-over from other donors' samples. The sample in question was whole blood, obtained in connection with sensitization to the hapten diphenylcyclopropenone (DPC). The V and J genes are TRBV29-1 and TRBJ1-3; D gene ambiguous. The CDR3: CSVEDRNGRRNTIYF. The CDR3 DNA follows: TGCAGCGTTGAAGATCGAAACGGCAGAAGAAACACCATATATTTT.